The rows below give T cell receptor beta chains drawn from one sample of a study of CD8 T cells in ankylosing spondylitis. MiXCR, applied by TCRdb to the 5' RACE reads, yields one record per CDR3 protein. Counted here are 190,000 or so distinct CDR3 sequences, roughly 13% occurring once; the ten biggest clones make up 15% to 20%. Sequenced: blood, either unsorted or a sorted T cell fraction (not recorded which). Receptor source: a male donor with ankylosing spondylitis or in good health (not recorded which). Both conserved end residues are part of each CDR3. The D gene is left open where the match is weak. Clone size is shown for a subset of rows, as once, few, many or a class of expanded clone.

d_call cdr3_length clone_size j_call v_call cdr3_nt cdr3_aa
. 15 . TRBJ2-7 TRBV7-8 TGTGCCAGCAGCTCATACTTATCCTCCAGGTACGAGCAGTACTTC CASSSYLSSRYEQYF
TRBD2 13 few TRBJ2-1 TRBV10-2 TGCGCCAGCGTACTAGCGGGAGACACTGAGCAGTTCTTC CASVLAGDTEQFF
TRBD1 16 few TRBJ2-5 TRBV6-1 TGTGCCAGCAGTGGACTCCCGGGGACAGGGCAAGAGACCCAGTACTTC CASSGLPGTGQETQYF
TRBD2 16 . TRBJ2-7 TRBV7-2 TGTGCCAGCAGCTCCCGGGGGACTATCAGCTCCTACGAGCAGTACTTC CASSSRGTISSYEQYF
. 14 . TRBJ2-2 TRBV3-1 TGTGCCAGCAGCCAAGACAGGGCCCCCGGGGAGCTGTTTTTT CASSQDRAPGELFF
. 9 . TRBJ1-2 TRBV12-3/TRBV12-4 TGTGCCAGCAGTTCCCCCCACACCTTC CASSSPHTF
. 12 once TRBJ2-1 TRBV7-9 TGTGCCAGCAGCTTAAAGGGACTTGAGCAGTTCTTC CASSLKGLEQFF
. 16 . TRBJ2-7 TRBV4-1 TGCGCCAGCAGCCAAGACTCAGGGGTAGGGGACTACGAGCAGTACTTC CASSQDSGVGDYEQYF
TRBD2 16 . TRBJ2-7 TRBV20-1 TGCAGTGCTAGAGAAGAGACTAGCGGACACCTCTACGAGCAGTACTTC CSAREETSGHLYEQYF
. 14 few TRBJ2-7 TRBV7-9 TGTGCCAGCAGCACACCGAGGGCAAGTTACGAGCAGTACTTC CASSTPRASYEQYF
. 13 few TRBJ1-1 TRBV12-3/TRBV12-4 TGTGCCAGCAGTCGAGGCAGGGCCACTGAAGCTTTCTTT CASSRGRATEAFF
TRBD1 15 . TRBJ2-1 TRBV30 TGTGCCTGGGCCCCGTACAGGGGGCCGGACACTGAGCAGTTCTTC CAWAPYRGPDTEQFF
. 13 many TRBJ2-7 TRBV16 TGTGCCAGCAGCCAATCAGGAGTTACCGAGCAGTACTTC CASSQSGVTEQYF
. 15 many TRBJ2-7 TRBV5-1 TGCGCCAGCAGCTTGGAGATCGGCACGACGTACGAGCAGTACTTC CASSLEIGTTYEQYF
TRBD2 12 . TRBJ2-7 TRBV6-5 TGTGCCAGCAGCAGGGAGGGTCACGAGCAGTACTTC CASSREGHEQYF
. 15 . TRBJ1-4 TRBV7-7 TGTGCCAGCAGCTACCCTCGCAAGGCTAATGAAAAACTGTTTTTT CASSYPRKANEKLFF
. 12 few TRBJ1-1 TRBV19 TGTGCCAGTAGTACGTGGCAGTCAGTTGCTTTCTTT CASSTWQSVAFF
TRBD1 13 . TRBJ1-1 TRBV10-2 TGCGCCAGCAGAAAACAGGGGCACACTGAAGCTTTCTTT CASRKQGHTEAFF
TRBD1 16 . TRBJ2-1 TRBV3-1 TGTGCCAGCAGCCCCGGTGGACAGGGGGAGGACAATGAGCAGTTCTTC CASSPGGQGEDNEQFF
. 13 few TRBJ2-7 TRBV7-9 TGTGCCAGCAGCTTCACAGATTCCTACGAGCAGTACTTC CASSFTDSYEQYF
. 18 few TRBJ2-5 TRBV4-1 TGCGCCAGCAGCCAAGAAGACGATGGGGCGCTCATGGAGGAGACCCAGTACTTC CASSQEDDGALMEETQYF
. 15 . TRBJ1-4 TRBV12-3/TRBV12-4 TGTGCCAGCAGTTTAGCGCCGACAGCTAATGAAAAACTGTTTTTT CASSLAPTANEKLFF
TRBD1 15 . TRBJ2-1 TRBV7-9 TGTGCCAGCAGCGCCGGGACAGGGACCTACAGTGAGCAGTTCTTC CASSAGTGTYSEQFF
TRBD2 16 many TRBJ2-5 TRBV7-9 TGTGCCAGCAGCCCCCCTTCAGCGGGAGGAGGGGAGACCCAGTACTTC CASSPPSAGGGETQYF
. 17 few TRBJ2-1 TRBV20-1 TGCAGTGCTAGAGGGCCCTCCTCGGACGTTCCCTACAATGAGCAGTTCTTC CSARGPSSDVPYNEQFF
TRBD1 13 . TRBJ2-7 TRBV19 TGTGCCACCAGGGGGAGCCGAGCCTACGAGCAGTACTTC CATRGSRAYEQYF
TRBD2 17 . TRBJ2-3 TRBV4-1 TGCGCCAGCAGCCAAGGGGCTAGCGGGTTCAGCACAGATACGCAGTATTTT CASSQGASGFSTDTQYF
. 17 . TRBJ1-3 TRBV12-3/TRBV12-4 TGTGCCAGCAGTTTAGGTCGGGCAGGGAAGTCTGGAAACACCATATATTTT CASSLGRAGKSGNTIYF
. 15 . TRBJ2-1 TRBV4-1 TGCGCCAGCAGCCAAGATCGGTGGGGCGGCAATGAGCAGTTCTTC CASSQDRWGGNEQFF
. 16 few TRBJ2-7 TRBV28 TGTGCCAGCAGGCCTTGGCGGGACGGGATCTCCTACGAGCAGTACTTC CASRPWRDGISYEQYF
. 13 . TRBJ2-1 TRBV20-1 TGCAGTGCTCACCGGGACGGTTACAATGAGCAGTTCTTC CSAHRDGYNEQFF
. 11 few TRBJ2-4 TRBV12-3/TRBV12-4 TGTGCCAGCAGTTTAGGAAACATTCAGTACTTC CASSLGNIQYF
TRBD2 16 . TRBJ2-3 TRBV5-1 TGCGCCAGCAGCTCGGCGGGGGGGCCGGGCACAGATACGCAGTATTTT CASSSAGGPGTDTQYF
. 15 . TRBJ1-1 TRBV5-1 TGCGCCAGCAGCCTCTCCCTCCTTAGGAACACTGAAGCTTTCTTT CASSLSLLRNTEAFF
TRBD2 16 . TRBJ2-1 TRBV2 TGTGCCAGCCCAACCCCAAATAGCGGGAGCTACAATGAGCAGTTCTTC CASPTPNSGSYNEQFF
TRBD1 15 . TRBJ2-1 TRBV5-1 TGCGCCAGCAGCTCGGGACAGGGGGCTTGGGATGAGCAGTTCTTC CASSSGQGAWDEQFF
. 13 few TRBJ1-2 TRBV6-1 TGTGCCAGCAGTGCTGGGACCTTCTATGGCTACACCTTC CASSAGTFYGYTF
. 15 few TRBJ2-7 TRBV3-1 TGTGCCAGCAGCCCTCTTACCGGGCAGACCTACGAGCAGTACTTC CASSPLTGQTYEQYF
. 12 . TRBJ1-1 TRBV7-9 TGTGCCTCGGACTCTCTGAACACTGAAGCTTTCTTT CASDSLNTEAFF
TRBD2 17 few TRBJ2-6 TRBV11-3 TGTGCCAGCAGCTCGGGACTAGCGCTCTCTGGGGCCAACGTCCTGACTTTC CASSSGLALSGANVLTF
TRBD2 14 many TRBJ2-1 TRBV20-1 TGCAGTGCTGGGGGACTAGCGGGTTACAATGAGCAGTTCTTC CSAGGLAGYNEQFF